Below, 27 T cell receptor beta chains from the same sample are listed, as sequenced in a study of human T cells and chemical hapten exposure. TCRdb re-called the RACE reads through MiXCR, storing one row per CDR3 protein. Of some 97,000 distinct CDR3 sequences listed, 25% to 30% are singletons. This sample's time point: patch test 3, about 24 weeks after DPC sensitization. This sample's treatment: therapeutic diphenylcyclopropenone sensitization with weekly scalp DPC. The sequencing here drew on whole blood, taken in connection with sensitization to the hapten diphenylcyclopropenone (DPC). The receptor set was obtained from a man in his forties with alopecia areata. Some clones in this sample may be carry-over from other donors' samples.

The chain links TRBV7-2 to TRBJ2-3; unclear D gene. Trimming cost V 1 base and J 11 bases, with 7 bases left between them. The CDR3 contains 11 residues. Germline V gene lookup returns CDR1 SGHTA and CDR2 FQGNSA. The CDR3 loop reads CASSLENRQYF. CDR3 in DNA: TGTGCCAGCAGCTTAGAGAACCGGCAGTATTTT.

The V gene is TRBV5-1, the J gene TRBJ1-1, with TRBD1 matching over 7 bases. V shed 3 bases, J shed 7 bases, and the junction held 9 bases outside the gene matches. The CDR3 has 14 amino acids. Germline assignment: CDR1 SGHRS and CDR2 YFSETQ. CDR3 bases: TGCGCCAGCAGCTACAGGGGAGGGGTCGGTGAAGCTTTCTTT. Amino acid sequence: CASSYRGGVGEAFF.

This clonotype appeared a few times. The V gene is TRBV6-6, the J gene TRBJ2-7, with 9 nucleotides matching TRBD1. This CDR3 has 14 amino acids. Losses at the gene ends were 8 bases for V and 2 bases for J; bases not matched to a gene: 7. Germline V gene lookup returns CDR1 MNHNY and CDR2 SVGAGI (reference sequence). The CDR3 here is CASGDRDRAYEQYF. The CDR3 DNA reads as TGTGCCAGCGGGGATCGGGACAGGGCCTACGAGCAGTACTTC.

The gene calls are TRBV12-3 or TRBV12-4 and TRBJ1-4, with a weak D call TRBD1 (5 bases). Between the trimmed V and J ends, which lost 5 bases and 3 bases, there was a span of 10 bases. The CDR3 covers 14 residues. CDR3 amino acids: CASSSATANEKLFF. DNA for the CDR3: TGTGCCAGCAGTAGCGCGACAGCTAATGAAAAACTGTTTTTT.

This clonotype appeared a few times. The rearrangement links TRBV19 to TRBJ2-2; TRBD2 agrees at 7 bases. The CDR3 spans 16 residues. V gave up 6 bases and J gave up 7 bases; unmatched junction bases: 14. From germline, CDR1 is LNHDA and CDR2 SQIVND (reference sequence). The CDR3 sequence is CASSTYKRGSVGELFF. The CDR3 nucleotides are TGTGCCAGTAGCACATATAAGCGCGGGAGCGTCGGGGAGCTGTTTTTT.

V and J are TRBV21-1 and TRBJ2-5. TRBV21-1 has pseudogene status. This CDR3 region has 13 residues. The CDR3 reads CASSVGYQETQYF. As DNA, the CDR3 is TGTGCCAGCAGCGTTGGATACCAAGAGACCCAGTACTTC.

The genes are TRBV7-2 and TRBJ1-2, with 7 bases aligning to TRBD1. The CDR3 consists of 14 residues. V lost 1 base to trimming and J lost 2 bases; unmatched junction nucleotides: 1. CDR1 and CDR2 (germline): SGHTA, FQGNSA. The CDR3 coding sequence is TGTGCCAGCAGCTTAGAGGGGGCGAACTATGGCTACACCTTC. It encodes CASSLEGANYGYTF.

This clonotype occurred a few times. This chain uses TRBV27 with TRBJ2-1; no firm D call. The germline V gene encodes CDR1 MNHEY and CDR2 SMNVEV (reference sequence). The CDR3 has 14 amino acids. The V and J ends lost 2 bases and 2 bases respectively, with 7 bases between them. The CDR3 sequence is CASSLGWTYNEQFF. Written as DNA, the CDR3 is TGTGCCAGCAGTTTAGGGTGGACCTACAATGAGCAGTTCTTC.

The V call is TRBV20-1, the J call TRBJ2-3, with 14 bases that match TRBD2. The CDR3 consists of 18 residues. Germline CDR1 reads DFQATT; CDR2 reads SNEGSKA (reference sequence). Trimming removed 5 bases from V and 1 base from J; junction bases left unmatched: 11. The CDR3 DNA is TGCAGTGCTCCCGCGGGACTAGCGGGAGTGGGGGGCACAGATACGCAGTATTTT. As protein: CSAPAGLAGVGGTDTQYF.

The chain couples TRBV20-1 to TRBJ1-5; unclear D gene. Germline lookup yields CDR1 DFQATT and CDR2 SNEGSKA (reference sequence). The V and J ends lost 2 bases and 0 bases respectively, with 11 bases between them. The CDR3 loop spans 15 amino acids. Here the CDR3 reads CSARSLTISNQPQHF. The CDR3 coding sequence is TGCAGTGCTAGATCACTAACTATTAGCAATCAGCCCCAGCATTTT.

The rearrangement joins TRBV12-3 or TRBV12-4 to TRBJ1-5; unclear D gene. The germline V and J ends were trimmed by 6 bases and 0 bases, with 12 bases remaining between them. The CDR3 runs to 15 residues. CDR3 protein: CASRMGGTSNQPQHF. In DNA, the CDR3 is TGTGCCAGCAGAATGGGCGGTACTAGCAATCAGCCCCAGCATTTT.

The chain has TRBV7-3 and TRBJ1-2, with D tentatively TRBD1 (6 bases). Germline loops: CDR1 SGHTA, CDR2 FQGTGA. There are 15 residues in the CDR3. Trimming left V 3 bases short and J 7 bases short, with 18 bases between. For the CDR3, the DNA is TGTGCCAGCAGCTTCACCGGGACACCCATCGGTGGCTACACCTTC. Translation gives CASSFTGTPIGGYTF.

The gene calls are TRBV7-8 and TRBJ2-4; 10 nucleotides match TRBD1. J lost 9 bases, V lost 5 bases, and 7 bases had no gene match. Per germline, CDR1 SGHVS and CDR2 FQNEAQ. The CDR3 extends over 14 amino acids. Here the CDR3 DNA reads TGTGCCAGCAGCCAGGGACAGGGGCTACCCATTCAGTACTTC. This codes for CASSQGQGLPIQYF.

This clonotype was counted a few times. J is TRBJ1-2 and V is TRBV28; 10 bases are shared with TRBD1. Trimming at V came to 6 bases and at J to 7 bases, leaving 11 bases not matched to a gene. The CDR3 loop spans 15 amino acids. Germline CDR1 is MDHEN and CDR2 is SYDVKM. The CDR3 bases are TGTGCCAGCAGGCCCGCCCTAGGACAGGGGGTTGGCTACACCTTC. Protein sequence: CASRPALGQGVGYTF.

This clonotype was seen a handful of times. The chain employs TRBV27 and TRBJ1-1, with TRBD1 as a possible D gene (5 bases). V gave up 4 bases and J gave up 2 bases, with 17 bases separating them. CDR3 length: 16 amino acids. Germline V gene sequence: CDR1 MNHEY, CDR2 SMNVEV (reference sequence). The CDR3 DNA reads as TGTGCCAGCAGTTCCCAGCTGGGGCGGATAAACACTGAAGCTTTCTTT. Its translation: CASSSQLGRINTEAFF.

CDR3 coding DNA: TGTGCCAGCAGCTTAGAAAGGCGGCTGAACGAGCAGTACTTC. Translation: CASSLERRLNEQYF. V and J are TRBV11-2 and TRBJ2-7; D gene unclear. The CDR3 has 14 amino acids. Trimming removed 0 bases from V and 5 bases from J, with 11 bases in between. Germline loops: CDR1 SGHAT, CDR2 FQNNGV.

J is TRBJ2-3 and V is TRBV2; no clear D. V was cut by 2 bases and J by 2 bases, with 8 bases left in between. CDR1 and CDR2 from the germline V gene are SNHLY and FYNNEI. The CDR3 is made up of 14 amino acids. The CDR3, as DNA: TGTGCCAGCAGTGAAACGGGTGTCACAGATACGCAGTATTTT. Its protein is CASSETGVTDTQYF.

This clonotype was observed a handful of times. This chain connects TRBV12-3 or TRBV12-4 to TRBJ2-1; a possible D gene is TRBD2 (6 bases). Deletions cut 3 bases from V and 1 base from J, with 10 bases between. The CDR3 extends over 15 amino acids. CDR3 sequence reads: CASSLFGGSYNEQFF. The CDR3 DNA reads TGTGCCAGCAGTTTGTTCGGGGGTTCCTACAATGAGCAGTTCTTC.

Only a few counts were recorded for this clonotype. This rearrangement joins TRBV5-1 to TRBJ2-2; tentative D call: TRBD2 (5 bases). Germline-derived CDR1 and CDR2 are SGHRS and YFSETQ. CDR3 length: 16 residues. V was clipped by 5 bases and J by 0 bases, with 14 bases between them. CDR3 sequence: CASRMAGNANTGELFF. Here the CDR3 DNA reads TGCGCCAGCAGAATGGCGGGCAATGCGAACACCGGGGAGCTGTTTTTT.

This clonotype was seen a handful of times. The chain couples TRBV20-1 to TRBJ1-3; 10 nucleotides align to TRBD1. Germline CDR1 is DFQATT and CDR2 is SNEGSKA (reference sequence). Trimming took 6 bases from V and 2 from J; bases not matched to a gene: 10. The CDR3 is 16 amino acids. The CDR3 bases are TGCAGTGCAAGTAACCGACAGGGGGCTGCTGGAAACACCATATATTTT. Protein: CSASNRQGAAGNTIYF.

This clonotype came up a few times. The V and J genes are TRBV11-2 and TRBJ2-1, with D possibly being TRBD1 (6 bases). There are 15 residues in the CDR3. Germline CDR1 is SGHAT and CDR2 is FQNNGV. V lost 0 bases and J lost 5, with 11 bases in between. The DNA for the CDR3 is TGTGCCAGCAGCTTAGACAGGGGCGGACACAATGAGCAGTTCTTC. Amino acid sequence: CASSLDRGGHNEQFF. The whole variable domain, filled in from reference TRBV11-2 and TRBJ2-1, reads EAGVAQSPRYKIIEKRQSVAFWCNPISGHATLYWYQQILGQGPKLLIQFQNNGVVDDSQLPKDRFSAERLKGVDSTLKIQPAKLEDSAVYLCASSLDRGGHNEQFFGPGTRLTVL.

This clonotype has a handful of counts. The chain employs TRBV20-1 and TRBJ2-1, with 12 bases lining up with TRBD2. This CDR3 comprises 15 residues. V shed 3 bases and J 12 bases; nucleotides not matched to a gene: 12. Germline assignment: CDR1 DFQATT and CDR2 SNEGSKA (reference sequence). The CDR3 sequence is CSASHRLAGAHGQFF. CDR3 coding DNA: TGCAGTGCTAGTCACCGACTAGCGGGGGCGCACGGGCAGTTCTTC.

The genes are TRBV12-3 or TRBV12-4 and TRBJ2-1; D uncertain. The CDR3 sequence is 12 residues long. V gave up 4 bases and J gave up 7 bases, with 8 bases separating them. The CDR3 loop reads CASSCTVNEQFF. The CDR3 nucleotides are TGTGCCAGCAGTTGTACAGTAAATGAGCAGTTCTTC.

This clonotype occurred a few times. CDR3 loop: CASSLISGTGSSEAFF. In nucleotides, the CDR3 is TGTGCCAGCAGTTTAATTAGTGGGACAGGGAGTTCTGAAGCTTTCTTT. This chain uses TRBV27 with TRBJ1-1; 9 bases are a match to TRBD1. J lost 6 bases, V lost 2 bases, and 10 bases had no gene match. The CDR3 length is 16 residues. The germline CDR1 and CDR2 sequences are MNHEY and SMNVEV (reference sequence).

The table lists this clonotype with a few counts. The V gene is TRBV18, the J gene TRBJ1-4, with a tentative D call TRBD1 (6 bases). The CDR3 is 13 residues long. Trimming shortened V by 2 bases and J by 6 bases, and 7 bases separated the two germline ends. Germline V lookup: CDR1 KGHSH, CDR2 LQKENI. The CDR3 coding sequence is TGTGCCAGCTCACCAAACAGGGATGAAAAACTGTTTTTT. As protein: CASSPNRDEKLFF.

The rearrangement joins TRBV5-1 to TRBJ2-2; tentatively, D is TRBD2 (5 bases). The CDR3 length is 14 residues. Germline V CDR1 and CDR2: SGHRS, YFSETQ. V was trimmed by 4 bases and J by 4 bases, leaving 11 bases between them. The CDR3 DNA is TGCGCCAGCAGCGTCGTAGGGAGCACCGGGGAGCTGTTTTTT. The encoded protein is CASSVVGSTGELFF.

This clonotype was seen more than once but under ten times. The chain employs TRBV6-6 and TRBJ2-5; 12 bases line up with TRBD2. Germline trimming cut 6 bases from V and 10 bases from J; bases unmatched to any gene: 9. CDR1 and CDR2 (germline): MNHNY, SVGAGI (reference sequence). The CDR3 is 14 amino acids. The CDR3 DNA is TGTGCCAGCAGCCCCGGACTAGCGGGAAGGATCCAGTACTTC. The encoded protein is CASSPGLAGRIQYF.